The entry below describes one TCR beta chain. Its antigen is still unknown. Being one base from a much bigger clone, this may be a read error. This record belongs to a study of read filtering for tumor transcriptome and immune sequencing. About the study: Mean patient age was about 66 years, range roughly 40 to 80; approximately 18 male, some 15 female. After DNase treatment, RNA was made into whole-transcriptome libraries. Study conclusions and caveats: Correlation between methods rose after single-read clonotypes were removed.

From roughly 400 ng of RNA, a library with molecular barcoded alpha/delta and beta/gamma adaptors was made. TCRdb re-analysed the reads in MiXCR, keeping a single row per CDR3 protein. The repertoire has some 130,000 distinct CDR3 sequences, roughly 13% of them found once; the top ten carry roughly 9.6%. At the time of active disease, bone marrow was collected from every patient. Sequencing was carried out using a population of CD138-negative cells sorted from bone marrow. This clonotype was obtained from a donor at least 40 years old with multiple myeloma.

In DNA form, the CDR3 reads TGTGCCAGCACCGACCCGGGAGGATCCCACGAGCAGTACTTC. As protein: CASTDPGGSHEQYF. V and J are TRBV11-2 and TRBJ2-7, with 7 bases fitting TRBD2. Germline V lookup: CDR1 SGHAT, CDR2 FQNNGV. After removal of 7 bases from V and 5 bases from J, the junction contained 11 bases not matched to a gene. This CDR3 has 14 residues.